This T cell receptor (beta chain) was captured by sequencing in a study of blood T cell repertoires in COVID-19 (dated by TCRdb to 2019 to 2021). For the wider study: Samples covering the acute and convalescent phases of COVID-19 were provided by collaborators in the United States, Italy and Spain. The prospective study material was composed of cDNA or gDNA derived from T cells, B-cell-depleted T cells, or PBMCs. The dataset comprised deeply sampled blood TCRbeta repertoires from subjects exposed to, actively infected with, or recovered from COVID-19. The repertoires were released in a freely available public database intended as a resource for research on the immune response to SARS-CoV-2. Samples were obtained from the ongoing ImmuneRACE study (first 160 participants) and from 1,254 subjects provided by 6 global collaborators. Sample metadata almost always included a de-identified subject ID, COVID-19 status, age in years and sex. HLA class I and class II types, where available, came from metadata supplied by the sample provider rather than from assay-based typing.

From the germline V gene, CDR1 is MNHEY and CDR2 is SVGAGI. Between the V and J ends, shortened by 6 bases and 3 bases respectively, the junction contains 14 bases. From the cysteine through the phenylalanine, the CDR3 covers 14 amino acids. Only the CDR3 part of the read is kept: 42 bases, read in frame from the first base. The immunoSEQ Assay, a bias-controlled multiplex PCR, was used to amplify TCRbeta CDR3 regions from genomic DNA. Regarding the original processing steps: Nucleated cell counts per sample were estimated from amplification of reference gene primers within the assay. To quantify the absolute abundance of each unique TCRbeta CDR3 rearrangement, sequence reads were collapsed and filtered. For each sample, productive Simpson clonality was calculated as the square root of Simpson's diversity index over productive rearrangements. Sourced from immuneACCESS, this table was stored by TCRdb with only in-frame sequences that have V and J called. A share of the clones is absent; for the studies checked, an unresolved V gene accounts for under half, and the remainder has no known explanation. V, J and clone size are taken as reported in that table, and D and trimming were inferred from the DNA itself. The sample table records hundreds of thousands of clones; 70% to 90% of these occur just once. 7% to 7.5% of the sample is held by the ten biggest clonotypes.

In Seattle, one collaborating source enrolled patients while the infection was active and tracked those patients longitudinally over the course of disease. Each collaborating institution followed its own protocols to collect whole blood in K2EDTA tubes. For TCRbeta analysis, collaborators shipped samples as frozen whole blood, isolated PBMCs, or DNA extracted from either of those sample types. Of note for this clone: No antigen is known for it. Base quality data are lacking; no much larger clone is found one base away.

The full study reports these points: The quantity of clinical and demographic metadata differed by source and by participant and was supplied without curation.

This sequence uses TRBV6-5 and TRBJ1-1; the D gene is unclear. The clonotype comes from a woman aged 55 to 70 with COVID-19, enrolled during active disease. The sample consisted of peripheral blood. The CDR3 amino acid sequence is: CASSYGGFDTEAFF. At the DNA level, the sequence is TGTGCCAGCAGCTATGGCGGGTTTGACACTGAAGCTTTCTTT.